This T cell receptor (beta chain) comes out of a study of cytomegalovirus exposure and HLA in healthy donors. Study results and caveats: Reported results showed that the classifier diagnosed cytomegalovirus status with high specificity and sensitivity.

Here immunoSEQ multiplex PCR was the method, and the copy in TCRdb shows in-frame clones only, minus some. This repertoire shows some 250,000 clones, approximately 83% found once; its top ten account for 1.2%. On this clone: The antigen remains undetermined.

The TCR originated in a woman in her 30s in good health and CMV-seropositive. The specimen sequenced was PBMCs.

The CDR3 loop reads CASGSGLAGGPLTGELFF. CDR3 DNA: TGCGCCAGCGGCTCGGGACTAGCGGGAGGCCCGCTCACCGGGGAGCTGTTTTTT. V and J are TRBV5-1 and TRBJ2-2, with TRBD2 matching over 15 bases. Germline-derived CDR1 and CDR2 are SGHRS and YFSETQ. V was clipped by 7 bases and J by 4 bases; unmatched bases: 11. This CDR3 has 18 amino acids.